Listed below are T cell receptor beta chains from one sample, sequenced in a study of T cell responses to AZD1222 COVID-19 vaccine. Using immunoSEQ multiplex PCR, the repertoire was profiled, and TCRdb retains in-frame clones only, with some absent. Of about 130,000 clones listed, roughly 91% are singletons. This specimen consisted of peripheral blood, obtained 28 days after the second AZD1222 dose. Receptor source: an adult who received the AZD1222 COVID-19 vaccine. The CDR3 runs from the conserved cysteine through the conserved F or W. D genes are given only for firm matches. A row's size may be missing; if present it is once, few, many or a size class.

>TRBJ1-5|TRBV2|NA|NA
TGTGCCAGCAGTGCGGGGGATCAGCCCCAGCATTTT
CASSAGDQPQHF
>TRBJ2-3|TRBV5-4|NA|NA
TGTGCCAGCAGCTTGGCGGTGGCAGGGAGCACAGATACGCAGTATTTT
CASSLAVAGSTDTQYF
>TRBJ2-5|TRBV11-2|NA|TRBD2
TGTGCCAGCAGCTTAGAGCCCCCCCTAGCGGGGTCCTTCGTGGGGACCCAGTACTTC
CASSLEPPLAGSFVGTQYF
>TRBJ1-2|TRBV7-9|NA|NA
TGTGCCAGCAGCTTCTTGCTAACAGGAGGCTACACCTTC
CASSFLLTGGYTF
>TRBJ1-1|TRBV2|once|NA
TGTGCCAGCAGGGGACCGTCCCATACTGAAGCTTTCTTT
CASRGPSHTEAFF
>TRBJ2-1|TRBV19|NA|NA
TGTGCCAGTACCCCAGGGGCAACCGACTTTGGGCAGTTCTTC
CASTPGATDFGQFF
>TRBJ1-4|TRBV10-1|NA|TRBD1
TGCGCCAAACAGGGGGTACCTAATGAAAAACTGTTTTTT
CAKQGVPNEKLFF
>TRBJ2-3|TRBV9|NA|TRBD2
TGTGCCAGCAGCATTAGCGGGGGGGTCACAGATACGCAGTATTTT
CASSISGGVTDTQYF
>TRBJ2-5|TRBV6-5|few|NA
TGTGCCAGCATCGGGGCCGTGGGGACCCAGTACTTC
CASIGAVGTQYF
>TRBJ1-2|TRBV4-2|NA|TRBD1
TGTGCCAGCAGCCAATGGGTCGGACAGGGGGACTACACCTTC
CASSQWVGQGDYTF
>TRBJ1-5|TRBV6-2/TRBV6-3|NA|TRBD1
TGTGCCAGCAGCCAGGGGGAATCCTATAGCAATCAGCCCCAGCATTTT
CASSQGESYSNQPQHF
>TRBJ1-2|TRBV5-1|NA|TRBD1
TGCGCCAGCAAGGGACAGATTTCTAACTATGGCTACACCTTC
CASKGQISNYGYTF
>TRBJ2-7|TRBV7-9|few|NA
TGTGCCAGCAGCTTCACTATCTACGAGCAGTACTTC
CASSFTIYEQYF
>TRBJ2-7|TRBV4-1|NA|NA
TGCGCCAGCAGCCAAGAGGGATTGTTCGACGAGCAGTACTTC
CASSQEGLFDEQYF
>TRBJ2-5|TRBV28|NA|TRBD2
TGTGCCAGCACCTCCGGGGGGTGGACCCAAGAGACCCAGTACTTC
CASTSGGWTQETQYF
>TRBJ1-1|TRBV7-3|once|NA
TGTGCCAGCAGCTCCGTGTTCGGCACTGAAGCTTTCTTT
CASSSVFGTEAFF
>TRBJ2-1|TRBV5-1|NA|NA
TGCGCCAGCAGCTTGAGTCGGCTGGAGCAGTTCTTC
CASSLSRLEQFF
>TRBJ1-5|TRBV27|NA|NA
TGTGCCAGCAGTTCCAATAATCAGCCCCAGCATTTT
CASSSNNQPQHF
>TRBJ2-3|TRBV9|NA|TRBD2
TGTGCCAGCAGCCAATGGGACTACCCGATAGATACGCAGTATTTT
CASSQWDYPIDTQYF
>TRBJ1-5|TRBV27|NA|TRBD1
TGTGCCAGCAGCCCCGGGACAGGGGGCTTTAGCAATCAGCCCCAGCATTTT
CASSPGTGGFSNQPQHF
>TRBJ2-3|TRBV3-1/TRBV3-2|NA|NA
TGTGCCAGCAGCCATCAGACTAGGTATACGCAGTATTTT
CASSHQTRYTQYF
>TRBJ1-1|TRBV5-1|NA|NA
TGCGCCAGCAGCTTATCGGGGGCCAACACTGAAGCTTTCTTT
CASSLSGANTEAFF
>TRBJ1-4|TRBV6-2/TRBV6-3|NA|NA
TGTGCCAGCAGTCCCCGGGCTGGTGAAAAACTGTTTTTT
CASSPRAGEKLFF
>TRBJ1-1|TRBV9|NA|NA
TGTGCCAGCAGCGTCGGGACGGAATTGAACACTGAAGCTTTCTTT
CASSVGTELNTEAFF
>TRBJ2-1|TRBV9|NA|TRBD2
TGTGCCAGCAGCGTAGTCCCGAGCGGGGGTTACAATGAGCAGTTCTTC
CASSVVPSGGYNEQFF
>TRBJ1-4|TRBV4-2|NA|NA
TGTGCCAGCAGCCAAGAGGTTCAAGGAACTAATGAAAAACTGTTTTTT
CASSQEVQGTNEKLFF
>TRBJ1-1|TRBV5-7|NA|NA
TGTGCCAGCAGCTCGGGGATGCGAGCGGGCGTTGGTGAAGCTTTCTTT
CASSSGMRAGVGEAFF
>TRBJ1-2|TRBV27|NA|NA
TGTGCCAGCAGTCATGGGCCCTATGGCTACACCTTC
CASSHGPYGYTF
>TRBJ1-3|TRBV14|NA|NA
TGTGCCAGCAGCCAAATAGGAAACACCATATATTTT
CASSQIGNTIYF
>TRBJ2-3|TRBV12-3/TRBV12-4|NA|NA
TGTGCCAGCAGTTTGAGGGGGGGTACGCAGTATTTT
CASSLRGGTQYF
>TRBJ2-5|TRBV6-1|once|NA
TGTGCCAGCAGTGAAGGCTTTGGGTCAGACAGGAAAGAGACCCAGTACTTC
CASSEGFGSDRKETQYF
>TRBJ2-5|TRBV5-1|once|TRBD1
TGCGCCAGCAGCCGGGGGACAGGGCAACAAGAGACCCAGTACTTC
CASSRGTGQQETQYF
>TRBJ2-1|TRBV7-2|NA|TRBD2
TGTGCCAGCAGCTTGGGACTAGCGGGGGGCGGATGGAACAATGAGCAGTTCTTC
CASSLGLAGGGWNNEQFF
>TRBJ1-1|TRBV19|NA|NA
TGTGCCAGTAGACAGGGCGGGACTGAAGCTTTCTTT
CASRQGGTEAFF
>TRBJ2-5|TRBV14|NA|NA
TGTGCCAGCAGCCAAGATCCTACGGGAAAAGAGACCCAGTACTTC
CASSQDPTGKETQYF
>TRBJ1-5|TRBV6-4|NA|NA
TGTGCCAGCAGGACGAGGGGTGTGCCCCAGCATTTT
CASRTRGVPQHF
>TRBJ1-2|TRBV5-6|NA|TRBD1
TGTGCCAGCAGCATGGGAAGGACAGGGCACTATGGCTACACCTTC
CASSMGRTGHYGYTF
>TRBJ2-7|TRBV4-1|NA|NA
TGCGCCAGCAGCCGGGGGCAGGGCCCATCCTACGAGCAGTACTTC
CASSRGQGPSYEQYF
>TRBJ1-2|TRBV3-1/TRBV3-2|NA|NA
TGTGCCAGCGCGGGCCTCACGGATGGCTACACCTTC
CASAGLTDGYTF
>TRBJ1-2|TRBV24-1|NA|NA
TGTGCCACCAGTGAGGGGGGATCTCACTATGGCTACACCTTC
CATSEGGSHYGYTF
>TRBJ1-1|TRBV18|NA|NA
TGTGCCAGCTCACCATTGGAGAACACTGAAGCTTTCTTT
CASSPLENTEAFF
>TRBJ1-1|TRBV7-9|few|NA
TGTGCCAGCAGCTTATCGGACACTGAAGCTTTCTTT
CASSLSDTEAFF
>TRBJ1-4|TRBV7-9|NA|NA
TGTGCCAGCAGCTTATCGCCAGCAACTAATGAAAAACTGTTTTTT
CASSLSPATNEKLFF